This entry lists 5 T cell receptor beta chains sequenced from one sample in a study of blood T cell repertoires in COVID-19. This table comes from immunoSEQ multiplex PCR, and its TCRdb copy is limited to in-frame clones, with some not included. The sample includes approximately 150,000 clones, approximately 88% of them seen just once. The sample comprised peripheral blood. These receptors came from a human donor in a cohort sampled during active COVID-19.

This rearrangement joins TRBV6-1 to TRBJ1-2; unclear D gene. This CDR3 has 13 amino acids. The V gene lost 0 bases and the J gene lost 8 bases, with 10 bases spanning the gap. Germline V gives CDR1 MNHNS, CDR2 SASEGT. DNA of the CDR3: TGTGCCAGCAGTGAAGCGGGCCAAAGAGGCTACACCTTC. Its protein product is CASSEAGQRGYTF.

The CDR3 DNA is TGTGCCAGCAGTCAGATTACCGGGACTAGCGTCAGGAATGAGCAGTTCTTC. Protein product: CASSQITGTSVRNEQFF. The chain employs TRBV28 and TRBJ2-1; 10 bases are shared with TRBD2. Germline loops: CDR1 MDHEN, CDR2 SYDVKM. CDR3 length equals 17 residues. The V segment lost 5 bases and the J segment 7 bases; nucleotides outside the gene matches: 14. Drawing the rest from reference TRBV28 and TRBJ2-1, the complete variable domain is DVKVTQSSRYLVKRTGEKVFLECVQDMDHENMFWYRQDPGLGLRLIYFSYDVKMKEKGDIPEGYSVSREKKERFSLILESASTNQTSMYLCASSQITGTSVRNEQFFGPGTRLTVL.

This chain links TRBV6-6 with TRBJ2-7; 12 nucleotides match TRBD2. Germline V gene lookup returns CDR1 MNHNY and CDR2 SVGAGI (reference sequence). CDR3 length: 15 amino acids. V trimming: 5 bases; J trimming: 7 bases; junction bases outside the gene matches: 9. The CDR3 region has the DNA TGTGCCAGCAGTAGCCCCCTAGCGGGGGGGCTTGAGCAGTACTTC. Its protein is CASSSPLAGGLEQYF.

The chain carries TRBV5-6 and TRBJ1-5; 11 positions match TRBD1. Germline CDR1 reads SGHDT; CDR2 reads YYEEEE. This CDR3 contains 14 residues. V shed 3 bases, J shed 5 bases, and the junction held 1 base outside the gene matches. CDR3 loop: CASSWGQGDQPQHF. Written as DNA, the CDR3 is TGTGCCAGCAGCTGGGGACAGGGGGATCAGCCCCAGCATTTT.

The chain recombines TRBV6-5 with TRBJ1-4; D uncertain. Trimming removed 6 bases from V and 8 bases from J, with 16 bases in between. CDR1 and CDR2 (germline): MNHEY, SVGAGI. CDR3 length: 14 amino acids. The CDR3 bases are TGTGCCAGCAGCCCGGAGCGGGTCGGGGAAAAACTGTTTTTT. The encoded protein is CASSPERVGEKLFF.